This TCR beta chain was obtained from a study of blood T cell repertoires in COVID-19 (dated by TCRdb to the early 2020s). In the study overall: The collaborator samples originated in the United States, Italy and Spain and spanned the acute and convalescent phases of COVID-19. Where available, HLA class I and class II types were taken from metadata supplied by the sample provider and were not determined by assay-based typing. The repertoires were released in a freely available public database meant as a resource for research on the immune response to SARS-CoV-2. The samples were drawn from the first 160 participants of the ongoing ImmuneRACE study and from under 1,500 subjects provided by 6 global collaborators. The prospective study material was composed of cDNA or gDNA derived from T cells, B-cell-depleted T cells, or PBMCs. A de-identified subject ID, COVID-19 status, age in years and sex were almost always included in the sample metadata. The dataset comprised deeply sampled blood TCRbeta repertoires from subjects exposed to, actively infected with, or recovered from COVID-19. Broad study findings and their caveats: How much clinical and demographic metadata was included differed by source and by participant, and the metadata was provided uncurated.

Per the germline V gene, SGDLS is the CDR1 and YYNGEE is the CDR2. The junction shows trimming of 0 bases on V and 11 bases on J, plus 17 bases between the germline ends. From the cysteine through the phenylalanine, the CDR3 covers 14 amino acids. Only CDR3 DNA remains: 42 bases, in frame from the first base. Whole blood was collected in K2EDTA tubes by collaborating institutions according to the institutions' own protocols. For TCRbeta analysis, collaborators shipped samples in one of three forms: frozen whole blood, isolated PBMCs, or DNA extracted from either of those sample types. TCRbeta CDR3 regions were amplified from genomic DNA using the immunoSEQ Assay, a bias-controlled multiplex PCR. For the original study's pipeline: The number of nucleated cells in each sample was estimated by amplification of reference gene primers within the assay. To quantify the absolute abundance of each unique TCRbeta CDR3 rearrangement, sequence reads were collapsed and filtered. For each sample, productive Simpson clonality was calculated as the square root of Simpson's diversity index across productive rearrangements. The table was pulled from immuneACCESS by TCRdb, which kept in-frame rearrangements only. Such tables lose some clones; where checked, under half of the loss comes from unresolved V genes, and the rest has no known cause. The V and J calls and clone size are taken from that table; D and trimming were inferred from the DNA. The table for this sample lists around 93,000 clones; 75% to 85% of them were counted only once. The ten largest make up 4.1% of the sample.

For this clone: It lacks a known antigen. No qualities accompany the bases; no much larger clone lies one base away.

The TCR comes from a man aged 55 to 70 with acute or convalescent COVID-19. The chain is made from TRBV9 and TRBJ1-1; the D gene is not confidently resolved. Material: peripheral blood. The DNA sequence is given as TGTGCCAGCAGCGTAGCTCCGGGAAGACGAGAGGCTTTCTTT. This is translated as CASSVAPGRREAFF.